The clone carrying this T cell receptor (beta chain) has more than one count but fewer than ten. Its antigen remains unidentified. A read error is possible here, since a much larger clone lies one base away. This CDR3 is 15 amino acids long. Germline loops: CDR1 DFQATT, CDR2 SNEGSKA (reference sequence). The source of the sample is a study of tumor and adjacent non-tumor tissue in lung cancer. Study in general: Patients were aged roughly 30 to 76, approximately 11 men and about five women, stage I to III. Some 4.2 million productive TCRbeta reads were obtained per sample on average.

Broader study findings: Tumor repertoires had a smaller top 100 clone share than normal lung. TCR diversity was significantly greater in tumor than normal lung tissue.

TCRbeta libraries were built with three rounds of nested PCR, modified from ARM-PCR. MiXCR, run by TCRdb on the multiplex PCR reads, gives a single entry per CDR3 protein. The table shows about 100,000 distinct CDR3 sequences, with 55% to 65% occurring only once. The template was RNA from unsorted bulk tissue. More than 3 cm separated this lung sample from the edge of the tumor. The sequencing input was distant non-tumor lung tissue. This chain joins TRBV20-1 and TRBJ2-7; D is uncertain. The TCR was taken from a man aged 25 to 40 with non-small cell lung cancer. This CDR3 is CSASGPLGVSYEQHF. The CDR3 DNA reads TGCAGTGCTAGTGGCCCCCTTGGGGTGAGCTACGAGCAGCACTTC.